Below, 15 T cell receptor beta chains from the same sample are listed, as sequenced in a study of PD-1 blockade in classical Hodgkin lymphoma (dated by TCRdb to 2019 to 2021). The library was made by the immunoSEQ multiplex PCR assay. In TCRdb, the immuneACCESS table is reduced to in-frame sequences with V and J assigned. These tables do not hold every clone; where another copy was compared, an unresolved V gene accounts for under half, and the others remain unexplained. In all, the sample holds some 15,000 clones, and approximately 82% of those were seen once. Together, the top ten hold approximately 26% of the sample. The sample's time point label, in plain terms: cycle 2 day 1 (C2D1) of nivolumab. Every trial patient had relapsed following autologous stem cell transplantation, and prior brentuximab vedotin exposure was what differed among cohorts A, B and C. Specimen: peripheral blood mononuclear cells (PBMCs), collected before the second cycle of nivolumab. The receptors derive from a human donor with classical Hodgkin lymphoma.

The V call is TRBV7-3, the J call TRBJ2-3; possibly TRBD1 for D (7 bases). The V gene lost 3 bases and the J gene lost 3 bases, with 13 bases spanning the gap. Germline V CDR1 and CDR2: SGHTA, FQGTGA. The CDR3 is made up of 15 amino acids. CDR3 sequence (DNA): TGTGCCAGCAGCTTCCTCGCGGGACAGACAGATACGCAGTATTTT. Amino acid sequence: CASSFLAGQTDTQYF. The complete variable domain, with remaining parts taken from reference TRBV7-3 and TRBJ2-3, reads GAGVSQTPSNKVTEKGKYVELRCDPISGHTALYWYRQSLGQGPEFLIYFQGTGAADDSGLPNDRFFAVRPEGSVSTLKIQRTERGDSAVYLCASSFLAGQTDTQYFGPGTRLTVL.

This sequence joins TRBV9 and TRBJ1-6, with 9 bases aligning to TRBD1. This CDR3 contains 17 residues. Germline V gene data show CDR1 as SGDLS and CDR2 as YYNGEE. V trimming: 0 bases; J trimming: 6 bases; junction bases outside the gene matches: 7. The CDR3 spells CASSVGGQGLLNSPLHF. DNA of the CDR3: TGTGCCAGCAGCGTAGGGGGACAGGGACTTCTTAATTCACCCCTCCACTTT.

This clone has more than one count but fewer than ten. The rearrangement uses TRBV4-1 and TRBJ1-3; D remains unclear. The germline CDR1 and CDR2 sequences are MGHRA and YSYEKL. V lost 3 bases to trimming and J lost 0 bases, with 3 bases between them. The CDR3 runs to 13 residues. CDR3 bases: TGCGCCAGCAGCCAGGACTCTGGAAACACCATATATTTT. It translates to CASSQDSGNTIYF.

The V gene is TRBV5-1, the J gene TRBJ2-7, with 13 bases lining up with TRBD2. Trimming at V came to 0 bases and at J to 6 bases, leaving 9 bases not matched to a gene. This CDR3 spans 17 amino acids. The germline V gene has CDR1 SGHRS and CDR2 YFSETQ. The CDR3 here is CASSLGPPRLAGGEQYF. CDR3 nucleotides: TGCGCCAGCAGCTTGGGCCCCCCCAGACTAGCGGGGGGCGAGCAGTACTTC. Drawing the rest from reference TRBV5-1 and TRBJ2-7, the complete variable domain is KAGVTQTPRYLIKTRGQQVTLSCSPISGHRSVSWYQQTPGQGLQFLFEYFSETQRNKGNFPGRFSGRQFSNSRSEMNVSTLELGDSALYLCASSLGPPRLAGGEQYFGPGTRLTVT.

This clone has just one count. As DNA, the CDR3 is TGTGCCAGCAGTCCCTCCGGGACAGGAAAGTCGAATGAGCAGTTCTTC. Protein: CASSPSGTGKSNEQFF. V and J are TRBV28 and TRBJ2-1; 8 nucleotides agree with TRBD1. The V and J ends lost 5 bases and 7 bases, in that order; junction bases with no gene match: 13. There are 16 residues in the CDR3. CDR1 is MDHEN, CDR2 SYDVKM, per germline.

The rearrangement joins TRBV29-1 to TRBJ2-1, with 8 bases aligning to TRBD1. V was pared by 3 bases and J by 4 bases, with 8 bases of the junction left unmatched. The V gene's germline CDR1 is SQVTM and CDR2 ANQGSEA. The CDR3 runs 15 residues. CDR3 in amino acids: CSVETPGQAYNEQFF. Written as DNA, the CDR3 is TGCAGCGTTGAGACCCCGGGACAGGCGTACAATGAGCAGTTCTTC.

The chain employs TRBV19 and TRBJ1-2; TRBD1 is a possible D gene (6 bases). Germline V gives CDR1 LNHDA, CDR2 SQIVND (reference sequence). The V end was cut by 9 bases, the J end by 3 bases, with 11 bases between. The CDR3 is made up of 12 amino acids. The CDR3 DNA is TGTGCCAGCAAACAGGGTGACTATGGCTACACCTTC. This codes for CASKQGDYGYTF.

The chain employs TRBV18 and TRBJ1-5, with 8 bases lining up with TRBD1. Per the germline V gene, CDR1 is KGHSH and CDR2 is LQKENI. The CDR3 has 17 amino acids. After removal of 3 bases from V and 0 bases from J, the junction contained 7 bases not matched to a gene. The CDR3 here is CASSPGQGGDSNQPQHF. In nucleotides, the CDR3 is TGTGCCAGCTCACCTGGACAGGGTGGAGATAGCAATCAGCCCCAGCATTTT.

The chain couples TRBV7-9 to TRBJ1-4; D is ambiguous. Looked up from germline, CDR1 is SEHNR and CDR2 is FQNEAQ (reference sequence). The V end was cut by 0 bases, the J end by 0 bases, with 8 bases between. This CDR3 spans 16 amino acids. CDR3 nucleotide sequence: TGTGCCAGCAGCTTAGCCCCCCTTGCAACTAATGAAAAACTGTTTTTT. Translating it yields CASSLAPLATNEKLFF.

The J gene is TRBJ2-7, the V gene TRBV5-8, with D perhaps TRBD2 (6 bases). The CDR3 extends over 14 amino acids. The germline gives CDR1 SGHTS, CDR2 YDEGEE. Between the trimmed V and J ends, which lost 3 bases and 2 bases, there was a span of 12 bases. The chain's CDR3 is CASSSRDWTYEQYF. The CDR3, as DNA: TGTGCCAGCAGCTCCCGGGACTGGACCTACGAGCAGTACTTC.

The rearrangement links TRBV19 to TRBJ2-7, with 8 bases lining up with TRBD2. The CDR3 has 18 amino acids. Germline V lookup: CDR1 LNHDA, CDR2 SQIVND (reference sequence). Trimming at V came to 6 bases and at J to 3 bases, leaving 19 bases not matched to a gene. The CDR3 region is CASSAFGGARPDYYEQYF. Written as DNA, the CDR3 is TGTGCCAGTAGCGCTTTCGGGGGGGCTCGTCCCGACTACTACGAGCAGTACTTC.

This sequence joins TRBV28 and TRBJ1-3, with a tentative D call TRBD1 (6 bases). Germline assignment: CDR1 MDHEN and CDR2 SYDVKM. The CDR3 extends over 17 amino acids. Trimming left V 5 bases short and J 0 bases short, with 17 bases between. The CDR3 sequence is CASSGQLPVYSGNTIYF. As DNA, the CDR3 is TGTGCCAGCAGTGGACAGCTACCAGTTTACTCTGGAAACACCATATATTTT.

Here the CDR3 DNA reads TGTGCCAGCAGCCCAAAAACTCTGAGCTCCTATAATTCACCCCTCCACTTT. It is translated as CASSPKTLSSYNSPLHF. J is TRBJ1-6 and V is TRBV7-8, with unresolved D. Germline V gene lookup returns CDR1 SGHVS and CDR2 FQNEAQ. Deletions cut 5 bases from V and 0 bases from J, with 14 bases between. The CDR3 consists of 17 residues.

The genes are TRBV14 and TRBJ2-2, with 9 bases lining up with TRBD1. V was pared by 5 bases and J by 4 bases, with 5 bases of the junction left unmatched. The CDR3 is 15 amino acids. Germline values: CDR1 SGHDN, CDR2 FVKESK. CDR3 sequence (DNA): TGTGCCAGCAGCAAAGGACAGGGGATCACCGGGGAGCTGTTTTTT. Translated, it gives CASSKGQGITGELFF.

The J gene is TRBJ2-3, the V gene TRBV7-2; weak D call: TRBD2 (6 bases). The CDR3 is 14 residues long. Trimming left V 2 bases short and J 6 bases short, with 12 bases between. CDR1 is SGHTA and CDR2 is FQGNSA in the germline V gene. CDR3 region: CASSLTLATDTQYF. The CDR3 region has the DNA TGTGCCAGCAGCTTAACCCTAGCGACGGATACGCAGTATTTT.